This TCR beta chain was documented in a study of monozygotic twins with inflammatory bowel disease. CDR3 length: 16 amino acids. Germline V CDR1 and CDR2: SGHDN, FVKESK. As concerns this clonotype: As yet, its antigen is unknown.

Study conclusions and caveats: Treatment differences in immunosuppression may have added variability to the repertoires of patients. Healthy twins showed more clonotype sharing with others than IBD patients, especially patients with disease activity.

UMIs that included a 6-nucleotide sample barcode were added by template switching, which took place during cDNA synthesis. Following a re-call of the 5' RACE reads, TCRdb has one entry per CDR3 protein and lacks DNA. This table lists 150,000 to 200,000 distinct CDR3 sequences. This clonotype was sampled from a human donor with ulcerative colitis or Crohn's disease, or a healthy co-twin of an affected twin (not recorded which). Sequencing was performed on blood. The rearrangement links TRBV14 to TRBJ2-2; TCRdb's D call, TRBD2, is unchecked because there is no DNA. CDR3 residues: CASSPRLAGSYGELFF.